Sequencing of this TCR beta chain was carried out in a study of T-cell reconstitution after alpha-beta-depleted transplantation in children (dated by TCRdb to the mid-2010s). Describing the broader study: Using TCR repertoire profiling, the study quantitatively followed how T-cell immune reconstitution unfolded in children after TCRalphabeta/CD19-depleted allogeneic hematopoietic cell transplantation.

For this clonotype: Its cognate antigen has yet to be identified. It has no much larger one-base neighbor in the sample; base qualities were not kept.

From a lookup of the germline V gene, CDR1 and CDR2 are KGHDR and SFDVKD. Measured from the cysteine to the phenylalanine, the CDR3 is 15 residues long. Only the CDR3 part of the read is kept: 45 bases, read in frame from the first base. Clipping removes 4 bases from V and 8 bases from J, with 6 as the unmatched junction base count. Summary of the overall study and its limitations: Over subsequent months, a decline in hyperexpanded clone frequencies was noted, and after one year, T-cell counts and TCRbeta diversity were mostly ascribed to newly produced T cells. In some patients, high TCRbeta diversity at day 60 was attributed to recipient T cells and intrathymic progenitors that had survived conditioning. Apparently early alphabetaT-cell count recovery about two months after transplant reportedly relied on only several hundred rapidly expanded clones derived from non-depleted graft cells.

What this sample's treatment or condition label stands for: allogeneic hematopoietic cell transplantation with graft depleted of TCRalphabeta T cells and CD19 B cells. TCRalphabeta/CD19-depleted allogeneic hematopoietic cell grafts were given to the transplant recipients, all of whom were children. Receptor amplification or capture employed PCR. Instrument used: Illumina HiSeq 2500. TCR libraries were prepared with molecular barcoding, using unique molecular identifiers to normalize TCRbeta repertoire quantification. TCRdb reprocessing: public reads trimmed at Q25 with fastp, clones called with MiXCR, in-frame beta chains kept. Each record represents a unique CDR3 protein, reported with the most common genes and DNA among its rows. The sample data list fewer than 700,000 distinct CDR3 sequences, and around 23% of these were observed just once. Clones ranked in the top ten supply 12% to 15% of the sample.

This clonotype was sampled from a boy younger than two who had a stem cell transplant for acute myeloid leukemia, so the T cells may come from the graft donor. The sample in question was PBMCs, mostly from graft donor cells, obtained 360 days after TCRalphabeta/CD19-depleted stem cell transplant. This chain is built from TRBV24-1 and TRBJ1-4; 10 of the junction bases match TRBD1. CDR3 region: CATSDTGTGAEKLFF. The bases read TGTGCCACCAGTGACACCGGGACAGGGGCCGAAAAACTGTTTTTT.